This T cell receptor beta chain was sequenced in a study of cytomegalovirus exposure and HLA in healthy donors. This clone turned up a few times. Germline CDR1 ENHRY, CDR2 SYGVKD. V shed 4 bases and J 5 bases; nucleotides not matched to a gene: 5. This CDR3 is 15 amino acids long. Use of 60 Vbeta and 13 Jbeta primers characterized the PCR. In the authors' workflow: Roughly 10 million shared chains were among around 80 million unique TCR beta chains counted in a later analysis. Here immunoSEQ multiplex PCR was the method, and the copy in TCRdb shows in-frame clones only, minus some. V and J calls plus clone size are reproduced from that table; the DNA served to infer D and trimming. The sample lists more than 150,000 clones, about 80% occurring once.

Sequenced sample: PBMCs. V and J are TRBV10-3 and TRBJ2-4, with 10 bases fitting TRBD2. The sequence derives from a man aged 18 to 30 in good health and CMV-seronegative. The CDR3 coding sequence is TGTGCCATCAGTGCCGAGCGGGGGGGCGAAAACATTCAGTACTTC. Translation gives CAISAERGGENIQYF.